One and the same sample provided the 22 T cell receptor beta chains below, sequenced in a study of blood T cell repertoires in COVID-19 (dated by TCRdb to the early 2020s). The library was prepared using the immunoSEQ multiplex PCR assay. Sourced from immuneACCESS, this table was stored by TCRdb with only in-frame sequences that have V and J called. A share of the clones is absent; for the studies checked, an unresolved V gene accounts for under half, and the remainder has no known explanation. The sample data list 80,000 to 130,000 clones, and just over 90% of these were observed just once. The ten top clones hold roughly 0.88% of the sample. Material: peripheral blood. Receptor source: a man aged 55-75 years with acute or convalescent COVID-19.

CDR3: CASSVGDTLPNQPQHF. Written as DNA, the CDR3 is TGTGCCAGCAGCGTAGGGGACACCCTCCCAAATCAGCCCCAGCATTTT. The chain is built from TRBV9 and TRBJ1-5; tentatively, D is TRBD1 (6 bases). CDR1 is SGDLS, CDR2 YYNGEE, per germline. V dropped 0 bases and J dropped 4 bases, with 14 bases sitting between them. The CDR3 spans 16 residues.

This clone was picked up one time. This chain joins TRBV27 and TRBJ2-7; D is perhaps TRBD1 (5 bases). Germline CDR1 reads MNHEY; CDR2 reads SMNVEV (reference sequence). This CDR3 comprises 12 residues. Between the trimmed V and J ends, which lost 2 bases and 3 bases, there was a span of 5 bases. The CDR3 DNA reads TGTGCCAGCAGTTTAACAGGCTACGAGCAGTACTTC. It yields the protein CASSLTGYEQYF.

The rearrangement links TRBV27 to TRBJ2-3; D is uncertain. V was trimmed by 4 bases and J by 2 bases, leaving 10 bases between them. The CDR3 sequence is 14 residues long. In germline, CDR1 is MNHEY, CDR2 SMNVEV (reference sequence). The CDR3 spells CASSYSKNTDTQYF. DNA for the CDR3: TGTGCCAGCAGTTACTCGAAAAACACAGATACGCAGTATTTT.

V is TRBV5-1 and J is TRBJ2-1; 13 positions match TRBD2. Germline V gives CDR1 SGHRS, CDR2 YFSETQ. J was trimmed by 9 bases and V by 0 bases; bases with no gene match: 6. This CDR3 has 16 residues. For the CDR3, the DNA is TGCGCCAGCAGCTTGGCACTAGCGGGAGGGCGCGTTGAGCAGTTCTTC. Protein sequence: CASSLALAGGRVEQFF.

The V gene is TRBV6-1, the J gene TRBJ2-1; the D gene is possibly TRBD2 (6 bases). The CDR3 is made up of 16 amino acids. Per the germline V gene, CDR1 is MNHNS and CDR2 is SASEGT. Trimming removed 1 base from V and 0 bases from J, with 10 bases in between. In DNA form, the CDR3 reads TGTGCCAGCAGTGAAGTTGGCGGGGCCTCCTACAATGAGCAGTTCTTC. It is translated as CASSEVGGASYNEQFF.

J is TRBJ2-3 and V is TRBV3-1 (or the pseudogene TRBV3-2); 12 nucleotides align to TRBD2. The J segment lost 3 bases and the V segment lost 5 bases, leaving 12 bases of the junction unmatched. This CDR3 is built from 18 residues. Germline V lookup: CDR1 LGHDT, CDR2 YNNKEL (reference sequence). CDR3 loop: CASSTSSGRARQTDTQYF. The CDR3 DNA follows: TGTGCCAGCAGCACATCTAGCGGGAGGGCCCGACAAACAGATACGCAGTATTTT.

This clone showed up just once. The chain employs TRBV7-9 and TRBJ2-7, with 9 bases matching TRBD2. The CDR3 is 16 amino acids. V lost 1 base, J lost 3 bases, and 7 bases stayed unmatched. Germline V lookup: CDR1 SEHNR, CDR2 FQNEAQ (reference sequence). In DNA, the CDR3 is TGTGCCAGCAGCTTAGGGACTAGCGTCTGGAGCTACGAGCAGTACTTC. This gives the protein CASSLGTSVWSYEQYF.

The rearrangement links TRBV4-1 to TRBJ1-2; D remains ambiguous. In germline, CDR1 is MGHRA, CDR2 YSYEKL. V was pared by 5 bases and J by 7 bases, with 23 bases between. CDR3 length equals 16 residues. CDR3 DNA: TGCGCCAGCAGCTTCGAAGCTGCAATCGAAGCAGGTGGCTACACCTTC. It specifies CASSFEAAIEAGGYTF.

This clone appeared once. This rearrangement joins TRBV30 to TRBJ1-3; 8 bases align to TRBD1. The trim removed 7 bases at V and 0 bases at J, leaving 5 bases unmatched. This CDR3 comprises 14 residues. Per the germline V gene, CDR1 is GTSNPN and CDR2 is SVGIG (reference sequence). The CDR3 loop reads CALRDRSSGNTIYF. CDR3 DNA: TGTGCCTTACGGGACAGGAGCTCTGGAAACACCATATATTTT.

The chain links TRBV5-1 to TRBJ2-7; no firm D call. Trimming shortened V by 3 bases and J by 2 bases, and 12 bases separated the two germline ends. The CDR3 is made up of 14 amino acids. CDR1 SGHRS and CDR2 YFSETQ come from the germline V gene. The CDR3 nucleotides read TGCGCCAGCAGCTCCAGGTCGCCTCCCTACGAGCAGTACTTC. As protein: CASSSRSPPYEQYF. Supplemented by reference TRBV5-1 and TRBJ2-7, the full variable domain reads KAGVTQTPRYLIKTRGQQVTLSCSPISGHRSVSWYQQTPGQGLQFLFEYFSETQRNKGNFPGRFSGRQFSNSRSEMNVSTLELGDSALYLCASSSRSPPYEQYFGPGTRLTVT.

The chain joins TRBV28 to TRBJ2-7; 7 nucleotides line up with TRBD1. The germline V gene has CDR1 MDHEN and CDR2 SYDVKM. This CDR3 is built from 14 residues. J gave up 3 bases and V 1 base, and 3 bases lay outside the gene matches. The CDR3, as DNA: TGTGCCAGCAGTTTATTACAGGGGCGCTACGAGCAGTACTTC. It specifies CASSLLQGRYEQYF.

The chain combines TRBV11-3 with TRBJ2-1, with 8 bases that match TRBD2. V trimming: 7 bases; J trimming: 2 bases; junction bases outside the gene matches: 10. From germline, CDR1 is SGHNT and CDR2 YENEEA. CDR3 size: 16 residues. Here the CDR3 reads CASTLSGTSPYNEQFF. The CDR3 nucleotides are TGTGCCAGCACCCTTAGCGGGACTTCTCCCTACAATGAGCAGTTCTTC. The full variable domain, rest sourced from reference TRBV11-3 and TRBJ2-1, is EAGVVQSPRYKIIEKKQPVAFWCNPISGHNTLYWYLQNLGQGPELLIRYENEEAVDDSQLPKDRFSAERLKGVDSTLKIQPAELGDSAVYLCASTLSGTSPYNEQFFGPGTRLTVL.

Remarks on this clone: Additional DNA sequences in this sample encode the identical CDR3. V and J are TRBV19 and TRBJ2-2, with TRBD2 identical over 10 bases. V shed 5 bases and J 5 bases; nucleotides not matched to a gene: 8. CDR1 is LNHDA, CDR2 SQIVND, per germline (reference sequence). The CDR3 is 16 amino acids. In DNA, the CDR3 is TGTGCCAGTAGTCTCACTAGCGGGACCGCAACCGGGGAGCTGTTTTTT. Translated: CASSLTSGTATGELFF. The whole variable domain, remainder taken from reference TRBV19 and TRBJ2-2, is DGGITQSPKYLFRKEGQNVTLSCEQNLNHDAMYWYRQDPGQGLRLIYYSQIVNDFQKGDIAEGYSVSREKKESFPLTVTSAQKNPTAFYLCASSLTSGTATGELFFGEGSRLTVL.

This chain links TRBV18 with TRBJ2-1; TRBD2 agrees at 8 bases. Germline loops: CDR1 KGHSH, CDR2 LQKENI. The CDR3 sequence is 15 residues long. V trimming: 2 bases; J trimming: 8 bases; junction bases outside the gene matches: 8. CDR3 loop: CASSPRTSWADEQFF. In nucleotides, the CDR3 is TGTGCCAGCTCACCAAGGACTAGCTGGGCGGATGAGCAGTTCTTC.

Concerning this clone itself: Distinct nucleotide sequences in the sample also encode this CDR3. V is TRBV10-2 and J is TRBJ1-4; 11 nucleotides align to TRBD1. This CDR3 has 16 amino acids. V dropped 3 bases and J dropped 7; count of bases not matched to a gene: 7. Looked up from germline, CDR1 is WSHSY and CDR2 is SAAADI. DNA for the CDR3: TGCGCCAGCAGTGAATCGGGACAGGGGGGGGGTGAAAAACTGTTTTTT. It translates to CASSESGQGGGEKLFF.

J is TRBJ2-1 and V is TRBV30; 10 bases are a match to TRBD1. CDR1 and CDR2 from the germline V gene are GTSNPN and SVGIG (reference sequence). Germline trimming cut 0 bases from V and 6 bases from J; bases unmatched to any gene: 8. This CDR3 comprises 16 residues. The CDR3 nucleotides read TGTGCCTGGAGTGTACCGCGACAGGGGGCTAGCAATGAGCAGTTCTTC. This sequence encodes CAWSVPRQGASNEQFF.

Here the CDR3 reads CASSLGEGNEKLFF. The CDR3 nucleotides read TGTGCCAGCAGCTTGGGGGAGGGTAATGAAAAACTGTTTTTT. The V call is TRBV5-5, the J call TRBJ1-4; D gene ambiguous. CDR1 and CDR2 (germline): SGHKS, YYEKEE (reference sequence). Trimming cost V 0 bases and J 4 bases, with 7 bases left between them. The CDR3 length is 14 residues. Full variable domain (remainder filled in from reference TRBV5-5 and TRBJ1-4): DAGVTQSPTHLIKTRGQQVTLRCSPISGHKSVSWYQQVLGQGPQFIFQYYEKEERGRGNFPDRFSARQFPNYSSELNVNALLLGDSALYLCASSLGEGNEKLFFGSGTQLSVL.

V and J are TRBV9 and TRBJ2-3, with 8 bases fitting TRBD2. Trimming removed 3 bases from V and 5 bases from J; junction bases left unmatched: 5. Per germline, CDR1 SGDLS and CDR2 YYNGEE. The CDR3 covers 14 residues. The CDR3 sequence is CASSGFSGRDTQYF. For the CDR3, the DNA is TGTGCCAGCAGCGGCTTCAGCGGGAGAGATACGCAGTATTTT. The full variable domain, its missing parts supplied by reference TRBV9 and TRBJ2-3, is DSGVTQTPKHLITATGQRVTLRCSPRSGDLSVYWYQQSLDQGLQFLIQYYNGEERAKGNILERFSAQQFPDLHSELNLSSLELGDSALYFCASSGFSGRDTQYFGPGTRLTVL.

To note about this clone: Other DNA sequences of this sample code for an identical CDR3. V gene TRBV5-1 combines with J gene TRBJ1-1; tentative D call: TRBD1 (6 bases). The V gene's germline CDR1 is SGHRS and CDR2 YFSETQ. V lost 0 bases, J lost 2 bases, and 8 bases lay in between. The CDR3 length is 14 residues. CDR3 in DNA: TGCGCCAGCAGCTTGGGGGGGCGAAACACTGAAGCTTTCTTT. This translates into CASSLGGRNTEAFF.

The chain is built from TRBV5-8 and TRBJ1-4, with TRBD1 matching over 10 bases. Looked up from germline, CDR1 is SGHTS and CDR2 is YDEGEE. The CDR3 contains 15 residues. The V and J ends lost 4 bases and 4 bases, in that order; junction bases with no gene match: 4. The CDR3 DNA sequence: TGTGCCAGCAGCCCGACAGGGGGCTATAATGAAAAACTGTTTTTT. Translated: CASSPTGGYNEKLFF. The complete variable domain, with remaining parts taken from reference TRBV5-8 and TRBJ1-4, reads EAGVTQSPTHLIKTRGQQATLRCSPISGHTSVYWYQQALGLGLQFLLWYDEGEERNRGNFPPRFSGRQFPNYSSELNVNALELEDSALYLCASSPTGGYNEKLFFGSGTQLSVL.

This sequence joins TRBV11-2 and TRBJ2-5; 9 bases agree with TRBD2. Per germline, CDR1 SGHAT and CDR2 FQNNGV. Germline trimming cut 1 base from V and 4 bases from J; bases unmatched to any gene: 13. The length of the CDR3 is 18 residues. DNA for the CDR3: TGTGCCAGCAGCTTAGTCGCTAGCGGGACTTTATTGGGAGAGACCCAGTACTTC. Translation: CASSLVASGTLLGETQYF.

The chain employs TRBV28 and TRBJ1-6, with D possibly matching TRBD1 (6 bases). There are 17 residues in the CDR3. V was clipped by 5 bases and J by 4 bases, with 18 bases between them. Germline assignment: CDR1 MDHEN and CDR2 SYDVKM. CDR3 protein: CASSPAPGALYNSPLHF. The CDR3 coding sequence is TGTGCCAGCAGTCCCGCCCCAGGGGCCCTGTATAATTCACCCCTCCACTTT.